These T cell receptor beta chains were read from a single sample in a study of control samples from healthy donors and cancer patients. Only in-frame clones appear in the TCRdb table, and some are missing; sequencing was by immunoSEQ multiplex PCR. The sample consists of around 180,000 clones, around 88% of them appearing once. The source material was blood. Receptors originate from a woman aged 30 to 39 in good health. CDR3s include the opening cysteine and the closing phenylalanine or tryptophan. A D gene is named only where the DNA matches it firmly. Part of the rows lack a size; the others show once, few, many or a class for expanded clones.

-	-	TRBV7-9	TRBJ2-7	TGTGCCAGCAGCTTAGGGGGGATAAATGGCGCCTACGAGCAGTACTTC	CASSLGGINGAYEQYF
once	-	TRBV6-5	TRBJ1-2	TGTGCCAGCAGTTACAAACAGATGGGCTATGGCTACACCTTC	CASSYKQMGYGYTF
-	-	TRBV6-5	TRBJ2-7	TGTGCCAGCAGCATCGGCCCCCCCTACGAGCAGTACTTC	CASSIGPPYEQYF
once	TRBD2	TRBV24-1	TRBJ2-1	TGTGCCTCGTCGACGGGACTAGCGGGAGGTGAGCAGTTCTTC	CASSTGLAGGEQFF
-	-	TRBV6-7	TRBJ1-1	TGTGCCAGCAGTTGCCCCCGGGGAGGGGTCCCCGAAGCTTTCTTT	CASSCPRGGVPEAFF
-	-	TRBV27	TRBJ2-2	TGTGCCAGCAGTTTAGGGGGGACCGGGGAGCTGTTTTTT	CASSLGGTGELFF
-	TRBD1	TRBV3-1/TRBV3-2	TRBJ1-3	TGTGCCAGCAGCCAGACAGGGACTGGAAACACCATATATTTT	CASSQTGTGNTIYF
-	TRBD1	TRBV18	TRBJ1-1	TGTGCCAGCTCACCTTGGACAGGGCCTGAAGCTTTCTTT	CASSPWTGPEAFF
-	-	TRBV27	TRBJ2-7	TGTGCCAGCAGTCCCGGGGGCAGAAACGAGCAGTACTTC	CASSPGGRNEQYF
-	-	TRBV19	TRBJ2-1	TGTGCCAGTAGTATAGACAGCTACAATGAGCAGTTCTTC	CASSIDSYNEQFF
once	-	TRBV28	TRBJ1-5	TGTGCCAGCAGTTTAAACGGTGATAATCAGCCCCAGCATTTT	CASSLNGDNQPQHF
once	TRBD1	TRBV5-1	TRBJ1-4	TGCGCCAGCAGCTCGGTCACAGGGGGCCTAAATGAAAAACTGTTTTTT	CASSSVTGGLNEKLFF
-	TRBD1	TRBV7-2	TRBJ1-1	TGTGCCAGCAGCTTAGCACATGGGACAGGATGGACTGAAGCTTTCTTT	CASSLAHGTGWTEAFF
few	TRBD2	TRBV19	TRBJ2-3	TGTGCCAGTAGAAGCGGGGGGGCTAGCACAGATACGCAGTATTTT	CASRSGGASTDTQYF
-	-	TRBV7-8	TRBJ2-7	TGTGCCAGCAGCTCAGATCCGGGACAAGCCTACGAGCAGTACTTC	CASSSDPGQAYEQYF
-	-	TRBV19	TRBJ2-5	TGTGCTAGTACCCCGGGGCCCGAGCAAGAGACCCAGTACTTC	CASTPGPEQETQYF
-	-	TRBV7-8	TRBJ2-5	TGTGCCAGCAGCTTAGGGGGGCGGTTCCAAGAGACCCAGTACTTC	CASSLGGRFQETQYF
-	-	TRBV28	TRBJ2-7	TGTGCCAGCAGTACATGGGGGACCCTGAGCTCCTACGAGCAGTACTTC	CASSTWGTLSSYEQYF
-	TRBD2	TRBV7-9	TRBJ2-1	TGTGCTAGCAGCTTAGGCCGTGGGTGGAATAGCGGGGATGAGCAGTTCTTC	CASSLGRGWNSGDEQFF
-	-	TRBV19	TRBJ1-2	TGTGCCAGTAGTCCCAGTAGAAGCGGCTATGGCTACACCTTC	CASSPSRSGYGYTF
-	TRBD1	TRBV5-1	TRBJ2-2	TGCGCCAGCAGCTTACAGGGGGGCTCCGGGGAGCTGTTTTTT	CASSLQGGSGELFF
-	TRBD2	TRBV7-8	TRBJ2-1	TGTGCCAGCAGCCGACTAGCGGGGGGTCTTCGGTTCTTC	CASSRLAGGLRFF
-	-	TRBV5-6	TRBJ1-1	TGTGCCAGCAGCTTACCGGGAGTGGGGAACACTGAAGCTTTCTTT	CASSLPGVGNTEAFF
-	-	TRBV24-1	TRBJ2-1	TGTGCCACCAGTGTGGGGGAAGTCAATGAGCAGTTCTTC	CATSVGEVNEQFF
-	-	TRBV6-6	TRBJ2-2	TGTGCCAGCTCTGATATCGCGGGGACCGGGGAGCTGTTTTTT	CASSDIAGTGELFF
once	-	TRBV4-1	TRBJ2-7	TGCGCCAGCAGCCAAGATCCTGGGCACTACGAGCAGTACTTC	CASSQDPGHYEQYF
-	-	TRBV29-1	TRBJ2-1	TGCAGCGTTGGACTAGTAGAGCCCTGGCACAATGAGCAGTTCTTC	CSVGLVEPWHNEQFF
-	-	TRBV25-1	TRBJ2-1	TGTGCCAGCAGTGAAAGTCCCGAGCCTAATGAGCAGTTCTTC	CASSESPEPNEQFF
-	-	TRBV30	TRBJ1-1	TGTGCCTGGAGTGTAAACCCAGGCACTGAAGCTTTCTTT	CAWSVNPGTEAFF
-	-	TRBV5-1	TRBJ1-3	TGCGCCAGCAGCCCTACAGTTCCCAGCTCTGGAAACACCATATATTTT	CASSPTVPSSGNTIYF
-	TRBD1	TRBV27	TRBJ1-4	TGTGCCAGCAGTTTATCGTACACAGGGGCTAATGAAAAACTGTTTTTT	CASSLSYTGANEKLFF
-	-	TRBV7-2	TRBJ1-5	TGTGCCAGCAGCTTACGGGGGTGGGGCAATCAGCCCCAGCATTTT	CASSLRGWGNQPQHF
-	-	TRBV7-9	TRBJ2-7	TGTGCCAGCAGCTTAGCGGGAACCTACGAGCAGTACTTC	CASSLAGTYEQYF
-	-	TRBV27	TRBJ2-2	TGTGCCAGCAGTTTACTAGGGATTACGAACACCGGGGAGCTGTTTTTT	CASSLLGITNTGELFF
-	-	TRBV7-9	TRBJ2-7	TGTGCCAGCAGCTTAGCGCTTGGAGACGAGCAGTACTTC	CASSLALGDEQYF
-	-	TRBV20-1	TRBJ1-1	TGCAGTGCTAGGGGCATCACTGAAGCTTTCTTT	CSARGITEAFF
once	TRBD2	TRBV4-1	TRBJ2-1	TGCGCCAGCAGCCAAGGGAGGACTAGCGGGTACAATGAGCAGTTCTTC	CASSQGRTSGYNEQFF
few	-	TRBV5-1	TRBJ2-7	TGCGCCAGCAGCTTGGCCTCGGGGGCGCGAGAGCAGTACTTC	CASSLASGAREQYF
-	-	TRBV6-1	TRBJ2-1	TGTGCCAGCAGTGAATCCCGAGCCATTGAGCAGTTCTTC	CASSESRAIEQFF
-	-	TRBV5-4	TRBJ1-1	TGTGCCAGCAGCTTGGTAGGGTCCAACACTGAAGCTTTCTTT	CASSLVGSNTEAFF
-	-	TRBV7-9	TRBJ1-4	TGTGCCAGCAGCTCAGCACGGACCCGCGATGAAAAACTGTTTTTT	CASSSARTRDEKLFF
-	-	TRBV18	TRBJ2-7	TGTGCCAGCTCACTAGGGGGACCTCCCTACGAGCAGTACTTC	CASSLGGPPYEQYF
-	TRBD1	TRBV6-6	TRBJ2-7	TGTGCCAGCACCGACAGGGGTGGCAGCGAGCAGTACTTC	CASTDRGGSEQYF
-	-	TRBV6-1	TRBJ1-3	TGTGCCAGCAGTGAAGCGTACGCAGGGGCTGGAAACACCATATATTTT	CASSEAYAGAGNTIYF
-	TRBD1	TRBV19	TRBJ2-1	TGTGCCAGTAGTATTATGACAGGGGATTACAATGAGCAGTTCTTC	CASSIMTGDYNEQFF
-	-	TRBV5-1	TRBJ1-3	TGCGCCAGCAGCTTGTGGACCTCCTCTGGAAACACCATATATTTT	CASSLWTSSGNTIYF
-	-	TRBV9	TRBJ2-3	TGTGCCAGCAGCGTGAGCACAGATACGCAGTATTTT	CASSVSTDTQYF
-	-	TRBV10-1	TRBJ1-1	TGCGCCAGCAGTGAGTCGGGGGTGGAGAAAGCTTTCTTT	CASSESGVEKAFF
once	-	TRBV5-1	TRBJ2-7	TGCGCCAGCAGGGAGTCCTACGAGCAGTACTTC	CASRESYEQYF
-	-	TRBV19	TRBJ2-7	TGTGCCAGTAGTACCCGTACAGGCGGCAGCTCCTACGAGCAGTACTTC	CASSTRTGGSSYEQYF
-	TRBD1	TRBV30	TRBJ1-2	TGTGCCTGGATCAGGACAGGGTTTGGTGGCTACACCTTC	CAWIRTGFGGYTF